The rows below give T cell receptor beta chains drawn from one sample of a study of T cell responses to AZD1222 COVID-19 vaccine. Repertoires were generated with immunoSEQ multiplex PCR, while TCRdb's copy carries only in-frame clones and drops some. The repertoire holds about 130,000 clones, with 86% as singletons. This specimen was peripheral blood, taken on day 0 of AZD1222 vaccination. The receptors were gathered from an adult in good health. The CDR3 runs from the conserved cysteine through the conserved F or W. A D gene is named only where the DNA matches it firmly. Part of the rows lack a size; the others show once, few, many or a class for expanded clones.

clone_size,d_call,j_call,v_call,cdr3_length,cdr3_aa,cdr3_nt
-,-,TRBJ2-7,TRBV6-4,13,CASSDPPSYEQYF,TGTGCCAGCAGTGACCCCCCTAGTTACGAGCAGTACTTC
-,-,TRBJ1-4,TRBV7-9,16,CASSFREAPTNEKLFF,TGTGCCAGCAGCTTTAGGGAGGCGCCAACTAATGAAAAACTGTTTTTT
-,-,TRBJ1-1,TRBV6-5,13,CASSLLLNTEAFF,TGTGCCAGCAGTTTGTTACTGAACACTGAAGCTTTCTTT
-,-,TRBJ1-3,TRBV4-3,14,CASSQDAYGNTIYF,TGCGCCAGCAGCCAAGATGCGTATGGAAACACCATATATTTT
-,-,TRBJ1-3,TRBV2,15,CASREATDSGNTIYF,TGTGCCAGCAGGGAAGCAACGGACTCTGGAAACACCATATATTTT
-,-,TRBJ1-3,TRBV7-6,15,CASSTDGRSGNTIYF,TGTGCCAGCAGCACCGACGGACGCTCTGGAAACACCATATATTTT
-,-,TRBJ2-2,TRBV3-1/TRBV3-2,16,CASSQGWGARTGELFF,TGTGCCAGCAGCCAAGGTTGGGGGGCGAGAACCGGGGAGCTGTTTTTT
-,TRBD1,TRBJ1-1,TRBV7-2,14,CASSRTGVNTEAFF,TGTGCCAGCAGTAGGACAGGGGTGAACACTGAAGCTTTCTTT
-,-,TRBJ1-5,TRBV19,16,CASSIPNLRANQPQHF,TGTGCCAGTAGTATCCCTAACCTGAGGGCCAATCAGCCCCAGCATTTT
-,-,TRBJ2-7,TRBV28,14,CASSLEGFSLEQYF,TGTGCCAGCAGTTTAGAGGGTTTCTCCCTCGAGCAGTACTTC
-,-,TRBJ2-2,TRBV3-1/TRBV3-2,14,CASLRSGNTGELFF,TGTGCCAGCTTACGGAGCGGGAACACCGGGGAGCTGTTTTTT
-,-,TRBJ2-3,TRBV9,18,CASSVGGASDTSTDTQYF,TGTGCCAGCAGCGTAGGAGGAGCGTCAGACACTAGCACAGATACGCAGTATTTT
-,-,TRBJ1-2,TRBV5-4,12,CASSPTSGGYTF,TGTGCCAGCAGCCCCACATCGGGTGGCTACACCTTC
-,-,TRBJ1-5,TRBV9,14,CASSLSGGYQPQHF,TGTGCCAGCAGCCTGTCCGGGGGGTATCAGCCCCAGCATTTT
-,-,TRBJ1-1,TRBV6-2/TRBV6-3,15,CASSPTRGGTTEAFF,TGTGCCAGCAGTCCCACGCGGGGCGGGACCACTGAAGCTTTCTTT
-,-,TRBJ1-5,TRBV10-2,17,CASSAFFRGGGNQPQHF,TGCGCCAGCAGCGCTTTCTTCAGGGGAGGAGGCAATCAGCCCCAGCATTTT
few,-,TRBJ1-1,TRBV30,15,CAWSVLGIKETEAFF,TGTGCCTGGAGTGTTTTGGGGATTAAGGAAACTGAAGCTTTCTTT
-,-,TRBJ2-3,TRBV7-6,15,CASSPRGLRTDTQYF,TGTGCCAGCAGCCCCCGGGGACTCCGCACAGATACGCAGTATTTT
few,TRBD2,TRBJ2-1,TRBV5-1,18,CASSPPGTSGRPHNEQFF,TGCGCCAGCAGCCCTCCCGGGACTAGCGGGAGACCCCACAATGAGCAGTTCTTC
-,TRBD2,TRBJ2-7,TRBV6-5,15,CASSYGTSGGYEQYF,TGTGCCAGCAGTTATGGGACTAGCGGGGGCTACGAGCAGTACTTC
-,-,TRBJ2-5,TRBV6-4,15,CASSALTGSGETQYF,TGTGCCAGCAGTGCCCTTACAGGGTCCGGGGAGACCCAGTACTTC
-,TRBD1,TRBJ2-5,TRBV27,16,CASSNPGQGISETQYF,TGTGCCAGCAGTAATCCGGGACAGGGCATATCCGAGACCCAGTACTTC
-,-,TRBJ2-1,TRBV18,16,CASSPRGPTNHNEQFF,TGTGCCAGCTCACCCCGGGGGCCGACTAACCACAATGAGCAGTTCTTC
-,-,TRBJ2-1,TRBV2,16,CASSEPALAGANEQFF,TGTGCCAGCAGTGAACCCGCCCTAGCTGGGGCCAATGAGCAGTTCTTC
-,-,TRBJ1-4,TRBV4-1,16,CASSQVGRGGREKLFF,TGCGCCAGCAGCCAAGTAGGAAGAGGGGGAAGGGAAAAACTGTTTTTT
few,-,TRBJ1-1,TRBV20-1,12,CSASRARTEAFF,TGCAGTGCTAGTCGGGCTCGCACTGAAGCTTTCTTT
-,TRBD1,TRBJ2-3,TRBV5-6,16,CASSYIDRGSTDTQYF,TGTGCCAGCAGCTATATAGACAGGGGGTCAACAGATACGCAGTATTTT
-,TRBD1,TRBJ1-6,TRBV30,15,CAWSVRDRANSPLHF,TGTGCCTGGAGTGTCCGGGACAGGGCTAATTCACCCCTCCACTTT